The 15 T cell receptor beta chains in this list originate from one sample, sequenced in a study of cytomegalovirus exposure and HLA in healthy donors. Use of 60 Vbeta and 13 Jbeta primers characterized the PCR. The method was immunoSEQ multiplex PCR; TCRdb's version includes in-frame clones alone and lacks a portion of them. This table lists approximately 93,000 clones. Sequencing was carried out using PBMCs. These receptor sequences come from a woman aged 25 to 39 in good health and CMV-seronegative.

The chain joins TRBV28 to TRBJ2-5, with TRBD2 matching over 10 bases. With the DNA end fitting TRBJ2-7 better, the J assignment may be wrong. Germline CDR1 MDHEN, CDR2 SYDVKM. This CDR3 is built from 14 residues. This CDR3 is CASRTLAGVYEQYF. For the CDR3, the DNA is TGTGCCAGCAGAACCCTAGCGGGGGTCTACGAGCAGTACTTC.

The rearrangement links TRBV15 to TRBJ2-1; maybe TRBD2 (6 bases). Germline V CDR1 and CDR2: LNHNV, YYDKDF (reference sequence). The CDR3 sequence is 13 residues long. Trimming shortened V by 5 bases and J by 9 bases, and 14 bases separated the two germline ends. CDR3: CATSQWGEGEQFF. The CDR3 DNA reads TGTGCCACCAGCCAGTGGGGGGAAGGTGAGCAGTTCTTC.

V gene TRBV19 combines with J gene TRBJ2-3, with D possibly matching TRBD1 (6 bases). Germline assignment: CDR1 LNHDA and CDR2 SQIVND (reference sequence). Trimming left V 0 bases short and J 3 bases short, with 10 bases between. The CDR3 spans 15 residues. The CDR3 protein is CASSIERGWTDTQYF. CDR3 DNA sequence: TGTGCCAGTAGTATAGAGAGGGGGTGGACAGATACGCAGTATTTT.

The chain joins TRBV5-6 to TRBJ2-5; no firm D call. Judging by the DNA end, TRBJ2-7 fits better; the J call may be wrong. The germline gives CDR1 SGHDT, CDR2 YYEEEE. CDR3 length: 12 amino acids. The CDR3 DNA sequence: TGTGCCAGCGGATCTGGGCCCTACGAGCAGTACTTC. Its protein is CASGSGPYEQYF.

J is TRBJ2-7 and V is TRBV29-1, with a weak D call TRBD1 (6 bases). The CDR3 loop spans 12 amino acids. Trimming took 6 bases from V and 6 from J, leaving 15 bases between them. Germline CDR1 is SQVTM and CDR2 is ANQGSEA. The CDR3 loop reads CSVAGVGGEQYF. CDR3 in DNA: TGCAGCGTAGCAGGGGTTGGGGGCGAGCAGTACTTC.

The gene calls are TRBV19 and TRBJ2-3; TRBD1 matches 8 bases. This CDR3 has 13 amino acids. CDR1 is LNHDA and CDR2 is SQIVND in the germline V gene (reference sequence). Germline trimming cut 6 bases from V and 6 bases from J; bases unmatched to any gene: 5. The CDR3 nucleotides read TGTGCCAGTAGCCCGGACAGGGTTGATACGCAGTATTTT. This gives the protein CASSPDRVDTQYF.

The genes are TRBV28 and TRBJ2-1, with 7 bases identical to TRBD1. The J segment lost 3 bases and the V segment lost 5 bases, leaving 19 bases of the junction unmatched. The V gene's germline CDR1 is MDHEN and CDR2 SYDVKM. The CDR3 runs to 19 residues. CDR3 sequence: CASSLPSASDRAYYNEQFF. The CDR3 DNA sequence: TGTGCCAGCAGTCTACCCTCGGCGTCCGACAGGGCATACTACAATGAGCAGTTCTTC.

The genes are TRBV11-1 and TRBJ1-2; D might be TRBD1 (5 bases). CDR1 is SGHAT and CDR2 is FQDESV in the germline V gene (reference sequence). Trimming pared 5 bases from V and 6 bases from J, leaving 16 bases between. The CDR3 is made up of 14 amino acids. Here the CDR3 reads CASSPGIAGDGYTF. The CDR3 DNA reads TGTGCCAGCAGCCCAGGGATAGCCGGCGATGGCTACACCTTC. The complete variable domain, with remaining parts taken from reference TRBV11-1 and TRBJ1-2, reads EAEVAQSPRYKITEKSQAVAFWCDPISGHATLYWYRQILGQGPELLVQFQDESVVDDSQLPKDRFSAERLKGVDSTLKIQPAELGDSAMYLCASSPGIAGDGYTFGSGTRLTVV.

This sequence joins TRBV10-3 and TRBJ1-2; D perhaps matches TRBD1 (6 bases). There are 13 residues in the CDR3. Germline V lookup: CDR1 ENHRY, CDR2 SYGVKD. The V end was cut by 0 bases, the J end by 12 bases, with 14 bases between. As DNA, the CDR3 is TGTGCCATCAGTGAGTCGGACAGAGAGAAGGACACCTTC. Translating gives CAISESDREKDTF.

This chain uses TRBV15 with TRBJ1-5; D is unresolved. Trimming pared 0 bases from V and 7 bases from J, leaving 4 bases between. This CDR3 contains 12 residues. Germline V gene data show CDR1 as LNHNV and CDR2 as YYDKDF (reference sequence). This chain's CDR3 is CATSRDGQPQHF. The CDR3 DNA follows: TGTGCCACCAGCAGAGACGGGCAGCCCCAGCATTTT.

The chain uses TRBV9 and TRBJ2-7; D is ambiguous. V was clipped by 0 bases and J by 1 base, with 8 bases between them. CDR1 is SGDLS, CDR2 YYNGEE, per germline. The CDR3 spans 14 residues. The CDR3 loop is CASSVVPESYEQYF. The CDR3 DNA is TGTGCCAGCAGCGTAGTACCGGAGTCCTACGAGCAGTACTTC.

The genes are TRBV28 and TRBJ2-1, with TRBD2 as a possible D gene (5 bases). CDR3 size: 16 residues. CDR1 MDHEN and CDR2 SYDVKM come from the germline V gene. V gave up 5 bases and J gave up 7 bases, with 21 bases separating them. As DNA, the CDR3 is TGTGCCAGCAGTCTTCTCGGCGGGCCCCTTGGTAATGAGCAGTTCTTC. Protein sequence: CASSLLGGPLGNEQFF.

CDR3 sequence (DNA): TGTGCCATCAGTGAGACTAGCGGGAGCCCAGATACGCAGTATTTT. Translation: CAISETSGSPDTQYF. The J gene is TRBJ2-3, the V gene TRBV10-3, with 11 bases lining up with TRBD2. Germline V gene sequence: CDR1 ENHRY, CDR2 SYGVKD. The CDR3 runs 15 residues. V gave up 2 bases and J gave up 4 bases; unmatched junction bases: 2.

The chain combines TRBV6-5 with TRBJ2-3; 8 nucleotides align to TRBD2. Germline V gene lookup returns CDR1 MNHEY and CDR2 SVGAGI. After removal of 2 bases from V and 4 bases from J, the junction contained 8 bases not matched to a gene. The CDR3 sequence is 16 residues long. The CDR3 DNA reads as TGTGCCAGCAGTTACCCCCGGAGCGGGGGTTCAGATACGCAGTATTTT. Protein product: CASSYPRSGGSDTQYF.

The chain uses TRBV9 and TRBJ1-1; unclear D gene. Germline CDR1 is SGDLS and CDR2 is YYNGEE. The V gene lost 2 bases and the J gene lost 5 bases, with 16 bases spanning the gap. The CDR3 sequence is 15 residues long. The CDR3 is CASSVGTPGETEAFF. In nucleotides, the CDR3 is TGTGCCAGCAGCGTCGGCACACCCGGGGAGACTGAAGCTTTCTTT.